A selection of T cell receptor beta chains follows, all from one sample in a study of T cell changes during pregnancy in multiple sclerosis. Data came from immunoSEQ multiplex PCR; TCRdb stores just in-frame clones and leaves some out. Counted here are 90,000 to 95,000 clones, about 91% occurring once; the ten biggest clones make up 0.95%. This sample comprised peripheral blood, obtained before pregnancy. Receptor source: a female donor with multiple sclerosis, enrolled in a pregnancy study. The CDR3 runs from the conserved cysteine through the conserved F or W. A D gene is named only where the DNA matches it firmly. A clone size is listed for some rows: how often the clone was seen (once, few, many), or a class if it is expanded.

D,J,V,size,DNA,CDR3
NA,TRBJ1-5,TRBV4-2,once,TGTGCCAGCAGCCACAACAATCAGCCCCAGCATTTT,CASSHNNQPQHF
NA,TRBJ2-2,TRBV5-4,NA,TGTGCCAGCAGCCGGCCACGACAGGGAGGTACCGGGGAGCTGTTTTTT,CASSRPRQGGTGELFF
NA,TRBJ1-1,TRBV29-1,once,TGCAGCGTTGAAGATCGGCGGGGGACCCAGAACACTGAAGCTTTCTTT,CSVEDRRGTQNTEAFF
TRBD1,TRBJ2-1,TRBV6-1,NA,TGTGCCATATGGGGACAGGGGATTGGCAATGAGCAGTTCTTC,CAIWGQGIGNEQFF
NA,TRBJ2-5,TRBV11-3,NA,TGTGCCAGCAGCTCGGCGTTCCCAGGGGAGACCCAGTACTTC,CASSSAFPGETQYF
TRBD1,TRBJ1-2,TRBV7-9,NA,TGTGCCAGCAGCTTCCCAACAGGGGGCGCGAACTATGGCTACACCTTC,CASSFPTGGANYGYTF
TRBD2,TRBJ2-5,TRBV7-9,NA,TGTGCCAGCAGCTTAATTGGTATGTCGGGAGGGCCCGTAGAAGAGACCCAGTACTTC,CASSLIGMSGGPVEETQYF
TRBD2,TRBJ2-7,TRBV19,NA,TGTGCCAGTAGTACCGAAAGGACTAGCGGAATTTACGAGCAGTACTTC,CASSTERTSGIYEQYF
TRBD2,TRBJ2-7,TRBV7-8,NA,TGTGCCAGCAGCTTAGAACCGGGAGGGCCCGGGCAGTACTTC,CASSLEPGGPGQYF
NA,TRBJ2-7,TRBV4-1,NA,TGCGCCAGCAGCCAAGTGGAGGGGACTTACGAGCAGTACTTC,CASSQVEGTYEQYF
TRBD2,TRBJ2-5,TRBV9,NA,TGTGCCAGCAGCTTCGACCGGGGGGGGGAGACCCAGTACTTC,CASSFDRGGETQYF
NA,TRBJ2-1,TRBV5-1,NA,TGCGCCAGCAGCCCCCACAGAGACAATGAGCAGTTCTTC,CASSPHRDNEQFF
TRBD1,TRBJ1-5,TRBV7-8,NA,TGTGCCAGCAGTTACCAGGGGGCCGGCAATCAGCCCCAGCATTTT,CASSYQGAGNQPQHF
TRBD2,TRBJ2-7,TRBV4-1,NA,TGCGCCAGCAGTTTTCGGGGGGGGGCCTACGAGCAGTACTTC,CASSFRGGAYEQYF
TRBD1,TRBJ2-3,TRBV14,NA,TGTGCCAGCAGCTTCAGGGGGAAGACAGATACGCAGTATTTT,CASSFRGKTDTQYF
NA,TRBJ2-7,TRBV30,NA,TGTGCCTGGAGCGCCATGGGGCCCTCCAGGGAGCAGTACTTC,CAWSAMGPSREQYF
TRBD1,TRBJ2-5,TRBV29-1,NA,TGCAGCGTTGCCCAGGGGGCGGAGACCCAGTACTTC,CSVAQGAETQYF
TRBD1,TRBJ2-7,TRBV5-8,NA,TGTGCCAGCAGCCCCGGAGTGACAGGGATGGAATTTTGGTACTTC,CASSPGVTGMEFWYF
NA,TRBJ2-7,TRBV6-5,NA,TGTGCCAGCAGTTACTCTCAGGGTAGTAGCGAGCAGTACTTC,CASSYSQGSSEQYF
TRBD2,TRBJ2-1,TRBV4-2,NA,TGTGCCAGCAGCCAAGCCGGCGGGAGGGCCTACAATGAGCAGTTCTTC,CASSQAGGRAYNEQFF
TRBD1,TRBJ2-7,TRBV27,NA,TGTGCCAGCTCCTTCAGGGGGAACCCCTACGAGCAGTACTTC,CASSFRGNPYEQYF
NA,TRBJ2-3,TRBV6-6,NA,TGTGCCAGCATGGGCGGGACTAGCACAGATACGCAGTATTTT,CASMGGTSTDTQYF
NA,TRBJ1-1,TRBV9,NA,TGTGCCAGCAGCGCCGACAGTCGCACTGAAGCTTTCTTT,CASSADSRTEAFF
TRBD2,TRBJ2-7,TRBV11-2,NA,TGTGCCAGCAGCTTCGGGACTAGCGAATCCTACGAGCAGTACTTC,CASSFGTSESYEQYF
NA,TRBJ2-5,TRBV6-6,NA,TGTGCCAGCAGTTACTCGTCAGGAGGGGAGACCCAGTACTTC,CASSYSSGGETQYF
NA,TRBJ2-3,TRBV5-1,NA,TGCGCCAGCAGCTTTGACAGAAGCACAGATACGCAGTATTTT,CASSFDRSTDTQYF
NA,TRBJ2-7,TRBV4-3,NA,TGCGCCAGCAGCCAAACTCATATCGCCTACGAGCAGTACTTC,CASSQTHIAYEQYF
NA,TRBJ2-3,TRBV5-4,NA,TGTGCCAGCAGCTTGGTAGGGGTTCTCTCTTCTGGCACAGATACGCAGTATTTT,CASSLVGVLSSGTDTQYF
TRBD1,TRBJ1-3,TRBV5-1,NA,TGCGCCAGCAGCTTGGCGGGACAGAGCTCTGGAAACACCATATATTTT,CASSLAGQSSGNTIYF
NA,TRBJ1-2,TRBV5-6,NA,TGTGCCAGCAGCGCCGGACTTCCCAAAGTGCTTAACTATGGCTACACCTTC,CASSAGLPKVLNYGYTF
NA,TRBJ1-2,TRBV4-1,once,TGCGCCAGCAGCCGAGCCTCAACGAAAAGTGGCTACACCTTC,CASSRASTKSGYTF
NA,TRBJ2-1,TRBV7-9,NA,TGTGCCAGCAGCCCCATAGTACAGTTCTTC,CASSPIVQFF
NA,TRBJ2-7,TRBV7-2,NA,TGTGCCAGCAGCCTTACTAGCTACGAGCAGTACTTC,CASSLTSYEQYF
TRBD1,TRBJ2-1,TRBV6-5,NA,TGTGCCAGCAGTTGGACAGGATCACGCAATGAGCAGTTCTTC,CASSWTGSRNEQFF
TRBD2,TRBJ2-7,TRBV28,NA,TGTGCCAGCAGTTTCCCGACTAGCGGGAGGTCCTACGAGCAGTACTTC,CASSFPTSGRSYEQYF
NA,TRBJ2-5,TRBV7-9,NA,TGTGCCAGCAGCCAGGGCGGGGGCGGACACCAGTACTTC,CASSQGGGGHQYF
TRBD2,TRBJ2-5,TRBV5-1,NA,TGCGCCGCCTTCCTTAATACCACAGGTCCTAGCGGTCGGGGGGAGACCCAGTACTTC,CAAFLNTTGPSGRGETQYF
TRBD1,TRBJ1-5,TRBV28,NA,TGTGCCAGCAGTCCACCGGGACAGGGTGGATTTGGCAATCAGCCCCAGCATTTT,CASSPPGQGGFGNQPQHF
NA,TRBJ2-5,TRBV9,few,TGTGCCAGCAGCGTAAGCGGACAAGAGACCCAGTACTTC,CASSVSGQETQYF